This T cell receptor beta chain was observed in a study of T-cell reconstitution after alpha-beta-depleted transplantation in children. A TCRbeta library incorporating unique molecular identifiers was prepared. TCRdb fed the PCR reads into MiXCR, producing one record per CDR3 protein. The table lists approximately 340,000 distinct CDR3 sequences, 9% to 12% of them singletons, with 2% to 3% in the top ten. This clonotype was obtained from a human donor who donated a stem cell graft to a child with acute lymphoblastic leukemia. The input for sequencing was PBMCs from the stem cell graft donor, taken from the stem cell graft.

The CDR3 sequence is CASSLNPGLAEYNEQFF. The CDR3 coding sequence is TGTGCCAGCAGCTTAAATCCCGGACTAGCGGAGTACAATGAGCAGTTCTTC. The V gene is TRBV7-3, the J gene TRBJ2-1, with TRBD2 matching 10 bases. There are 17 residues in the CDR3. Trimming took 1 base from V and 4 from J; bases not matched to a gene: 7. Germline V gene data show CDR1 as SGHTA and CDR2 as FQGTGA.